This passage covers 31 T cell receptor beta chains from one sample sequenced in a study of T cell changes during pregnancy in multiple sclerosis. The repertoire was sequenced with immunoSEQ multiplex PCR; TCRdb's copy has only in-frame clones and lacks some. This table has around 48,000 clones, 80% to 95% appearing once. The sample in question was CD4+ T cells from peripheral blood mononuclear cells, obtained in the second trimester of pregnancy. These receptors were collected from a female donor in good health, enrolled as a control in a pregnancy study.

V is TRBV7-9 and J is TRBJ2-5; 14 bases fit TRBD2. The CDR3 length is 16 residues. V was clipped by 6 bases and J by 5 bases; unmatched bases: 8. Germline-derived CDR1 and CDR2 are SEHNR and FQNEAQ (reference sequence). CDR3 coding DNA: TGTGCCAGCAGGTCGGGACTAGCGGGAGTTGTGGAGACCCAGTACTTC. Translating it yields CASRSGLAGVVETQYF.

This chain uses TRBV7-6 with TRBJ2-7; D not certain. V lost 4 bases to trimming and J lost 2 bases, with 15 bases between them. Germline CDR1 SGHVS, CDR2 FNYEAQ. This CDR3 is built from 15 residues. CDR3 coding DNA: TGTGCCAGCAGCTCCCTACCACATGACACCTACGAGCAGTACTTC. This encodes CASSSLPHDTYEQYF.

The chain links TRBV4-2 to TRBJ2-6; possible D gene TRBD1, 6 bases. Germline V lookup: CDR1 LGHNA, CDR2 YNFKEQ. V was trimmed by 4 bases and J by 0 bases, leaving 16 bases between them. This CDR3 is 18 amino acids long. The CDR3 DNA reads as TGTGCCAGCAGCCTCACCGGGACACCCAACTCTGGGGCCAACGTCCTGACTTTC. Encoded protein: CASSLTGTPNSGANVLTF.

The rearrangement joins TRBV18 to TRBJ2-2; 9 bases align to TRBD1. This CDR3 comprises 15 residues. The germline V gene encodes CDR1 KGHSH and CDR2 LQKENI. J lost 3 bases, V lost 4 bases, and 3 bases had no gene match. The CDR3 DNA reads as TGTGCCAGCTCACAAAGGACAGGGGACACCGGGGAGCTGTTTTTT. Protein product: CASSQRTGDTGELFF.

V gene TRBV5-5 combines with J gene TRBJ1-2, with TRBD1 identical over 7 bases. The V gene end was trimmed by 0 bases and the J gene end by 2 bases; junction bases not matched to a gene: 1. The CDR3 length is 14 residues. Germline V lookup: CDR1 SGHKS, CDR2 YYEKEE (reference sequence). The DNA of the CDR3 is TGTGCCAGCAGCTTGGTGGACAGGAACTATGGCTACACCTTC. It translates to CASSLVDRNYGYTF.

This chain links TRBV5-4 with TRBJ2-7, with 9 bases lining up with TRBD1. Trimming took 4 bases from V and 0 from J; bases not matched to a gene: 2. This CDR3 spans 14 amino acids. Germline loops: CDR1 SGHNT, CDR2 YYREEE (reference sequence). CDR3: CASSPDRGSYEQYF. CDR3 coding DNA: TGTGCCAGCAGCCCGGACAGGGGCTCCTACGAGCAGTACTTC.

CDR3 in amino acids: CASSSTGVNTEAFF. In DNA form, the CDR3 reads TGTGCCAGCAGTTCGACGGGAGTTAACACTGAAGCTTTCTTT. The chain employs TRBV27 and TRBJ1-1; D remains unclear. V was pared by 4 bases and J by 2 bases, with 11 bases between. CDR1 and CDR2 from the germline V gene are MNHEY and SMNVEV (reference sequence). The CDR3 covers 14 residues.

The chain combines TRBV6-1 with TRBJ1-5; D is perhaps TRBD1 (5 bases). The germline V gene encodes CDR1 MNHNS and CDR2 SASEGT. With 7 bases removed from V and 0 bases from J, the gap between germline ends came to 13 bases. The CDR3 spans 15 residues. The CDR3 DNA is TGTGCCAGCACCACGACAGCTCTTAGCAATCAGCCCCAGCATTTT. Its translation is CASTTTALSNQPQHF.

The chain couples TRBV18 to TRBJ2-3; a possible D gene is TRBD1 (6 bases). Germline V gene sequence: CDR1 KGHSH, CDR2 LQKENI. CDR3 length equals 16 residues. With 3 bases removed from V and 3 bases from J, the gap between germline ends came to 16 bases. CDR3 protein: CASSPGQPGATDTQYF. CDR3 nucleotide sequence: TGTGCCAGCTCACCCGGACAGCCTGGAGCGACAGATACGCAGTATTTT.

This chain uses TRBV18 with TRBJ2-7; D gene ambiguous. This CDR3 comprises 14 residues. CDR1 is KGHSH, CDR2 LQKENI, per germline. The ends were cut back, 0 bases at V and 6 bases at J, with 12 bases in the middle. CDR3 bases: TGTGCCAGCTCACCACCGGCGGCCGGCGGCGAGCAGTACTTC. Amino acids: CASSPPAAGGEQYF.

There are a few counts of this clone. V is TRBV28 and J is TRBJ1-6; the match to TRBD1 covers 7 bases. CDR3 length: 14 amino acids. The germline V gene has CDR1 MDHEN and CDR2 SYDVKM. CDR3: CASVEGASYSPLHF. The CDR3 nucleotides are TGTGCGTCGGTGGAGGGGGCTTCGTACTCACCCCTCCACTTT.

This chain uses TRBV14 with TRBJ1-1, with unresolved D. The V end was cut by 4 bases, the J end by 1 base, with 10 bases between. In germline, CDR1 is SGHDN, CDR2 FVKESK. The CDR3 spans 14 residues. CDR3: CASSRYNRNTEAFF. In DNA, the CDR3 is TGTGCCAGCAGCCGATACAACAGGAACACTGAAGCTTTCTTT.

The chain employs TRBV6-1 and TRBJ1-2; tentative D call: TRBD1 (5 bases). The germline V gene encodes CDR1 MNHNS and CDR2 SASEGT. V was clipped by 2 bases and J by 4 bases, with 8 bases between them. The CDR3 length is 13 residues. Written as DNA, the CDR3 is TGTGCCAGCAGTGAAAGGGGAAGCTATGGCTACACCTTC. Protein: CASSERGSYGYTF.

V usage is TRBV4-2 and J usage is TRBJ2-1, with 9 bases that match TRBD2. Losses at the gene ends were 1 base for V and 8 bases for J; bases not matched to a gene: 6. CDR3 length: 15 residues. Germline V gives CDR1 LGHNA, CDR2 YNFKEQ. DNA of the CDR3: TGTGCCAGCAGCCAAGGTCGCGGGAGGGCAGATGAGCAGTTCTTC. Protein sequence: CASSQGRGRADEQFF.

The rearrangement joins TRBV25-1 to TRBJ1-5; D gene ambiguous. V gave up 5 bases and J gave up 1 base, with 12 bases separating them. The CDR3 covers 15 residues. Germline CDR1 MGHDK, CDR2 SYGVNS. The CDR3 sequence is CASSPLEGSNQPQHF. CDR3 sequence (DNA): TGTGCCAGCAGTCCCCTGGAGGGAAGCAATCAGCCCCAGCATTTT.

This chain's CDR3 is CASSPDLAGTDTQYF. CDR3 nucleotide sequence: TGTGCCAGCTCACCCGATCTAGCGGGCACAGATACGCAGTATTTT. J is TRBJ2-3 and V is TRBV18, with 7 positions matching TRBD2. The CDR3 is 15 residues long. Trimming at V came to 3 bases and at J to 1 base, leaving 4 bases not matched to a gene. Germline V gene data show CDR1 as KGHSH and CDR2 as LQKENI.

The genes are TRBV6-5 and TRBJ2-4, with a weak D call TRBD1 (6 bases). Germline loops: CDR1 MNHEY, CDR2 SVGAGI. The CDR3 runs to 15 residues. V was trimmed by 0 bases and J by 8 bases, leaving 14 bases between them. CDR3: CASSYSSRGGYIQYF. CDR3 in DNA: TGTGCCAGCAGTTACTCGTCCAGGGGCGGTTACATTCAGTACTTC.

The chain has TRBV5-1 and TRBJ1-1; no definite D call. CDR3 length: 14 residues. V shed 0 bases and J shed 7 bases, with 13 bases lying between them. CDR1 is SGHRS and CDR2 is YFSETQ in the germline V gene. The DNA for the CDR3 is TGCGCCAGCAGCTTGGAGAGGGCGCCCGGTGAAGCTTTCTTT. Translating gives CASSLERAPGEAFF.

Here the CDR3 reads CASSSPGQVYEQYF. The CDR3 bases are TGTGCCAGCAGTTCCCCGGGACAGGTCTACGAGCAGTACTTC. The V call is TRBV28, the J call TRBJ2-7; 8 bases are shared with TRBD1. J was trimmed by 3 bases and V by 4 bases; bases with no gene match: 5. From germline, CDR1 is MDHEN and CDR2 SYDVKM. The CDR3 spans 14 residues. The variable domain in full, with the rest retrieved from reference TRBV28 and TRBJ2-7, is DVKVTQSSRYLVKRTGEKVFLECVQDMDHENMFWYRQDPGLGLRLIYFSYDVKMKEKGDIPEGYSVSREKKERFSLILESASTNQTSMYLCASSSPGQVYEQYFGPGTRLTVT.

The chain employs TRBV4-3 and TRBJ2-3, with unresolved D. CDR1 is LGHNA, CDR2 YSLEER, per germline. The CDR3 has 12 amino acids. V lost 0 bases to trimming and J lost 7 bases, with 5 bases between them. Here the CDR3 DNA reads TGCGCCAGCAGCCAAGATTCAAATACGCAGTATTTT. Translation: CASSQDSNTQYF.

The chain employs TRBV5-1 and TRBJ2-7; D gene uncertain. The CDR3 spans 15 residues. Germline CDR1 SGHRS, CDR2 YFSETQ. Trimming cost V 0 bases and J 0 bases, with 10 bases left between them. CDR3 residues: CASSLVLGISYEQYF. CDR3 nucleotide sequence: TGCGCCAGCAGCTTGGTTCTCGGTATCTCCTACGAGCAGTACTTC.

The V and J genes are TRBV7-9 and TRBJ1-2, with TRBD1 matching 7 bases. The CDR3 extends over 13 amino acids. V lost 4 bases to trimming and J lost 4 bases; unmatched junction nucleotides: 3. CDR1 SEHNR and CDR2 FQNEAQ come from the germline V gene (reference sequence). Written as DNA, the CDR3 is TGTGCCAGCAGCTCCGGGACAGCCTATGGCTACACCTTC. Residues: CASSSGTAYGYTF.

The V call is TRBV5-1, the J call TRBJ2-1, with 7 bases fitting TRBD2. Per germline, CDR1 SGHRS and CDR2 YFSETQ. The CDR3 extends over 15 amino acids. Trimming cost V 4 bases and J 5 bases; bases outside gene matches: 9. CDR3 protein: CASSGREAGHNEQFF. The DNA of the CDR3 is TGCGCCAGCAGCGGCCGGGAGGCGGGGCACAATGAGCAGTTCTTC.

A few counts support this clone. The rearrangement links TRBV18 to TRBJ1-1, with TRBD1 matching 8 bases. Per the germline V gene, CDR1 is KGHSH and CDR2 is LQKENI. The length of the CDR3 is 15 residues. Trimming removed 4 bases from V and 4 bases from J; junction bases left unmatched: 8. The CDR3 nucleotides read TGTGCCAGCTCACTAGTAGGACAGGGTGGCACTGAAGCTTTCTTT. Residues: CASSLVGQGGTEAFF.

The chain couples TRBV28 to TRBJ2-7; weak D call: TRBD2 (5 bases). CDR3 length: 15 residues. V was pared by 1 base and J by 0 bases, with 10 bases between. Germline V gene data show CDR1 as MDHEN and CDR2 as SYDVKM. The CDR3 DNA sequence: TGTGCCAGCAGTTTATCCCTAGCCCCCTCCTACGAGCAGTACTTC. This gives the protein CASSLSLAPSYEQYF.

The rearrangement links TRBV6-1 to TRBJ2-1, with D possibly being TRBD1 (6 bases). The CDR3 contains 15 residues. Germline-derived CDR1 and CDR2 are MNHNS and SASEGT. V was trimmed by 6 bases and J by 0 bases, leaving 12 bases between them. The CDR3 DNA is TGTGCCAGCAGCTTCGACAGGAGCTCCTACAATGAGCAGTTCTTC. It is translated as CASSFDRSSYNEQFF.

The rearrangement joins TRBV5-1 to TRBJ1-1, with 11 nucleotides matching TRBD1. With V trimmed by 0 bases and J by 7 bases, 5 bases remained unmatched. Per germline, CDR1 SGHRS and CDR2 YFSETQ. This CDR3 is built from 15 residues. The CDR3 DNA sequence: TGCGCCAGCAGCTTGGTGGGACAGGGGGAGAGTGAAGCTTTCTTT. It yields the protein CASSLVGQGESEAFF.

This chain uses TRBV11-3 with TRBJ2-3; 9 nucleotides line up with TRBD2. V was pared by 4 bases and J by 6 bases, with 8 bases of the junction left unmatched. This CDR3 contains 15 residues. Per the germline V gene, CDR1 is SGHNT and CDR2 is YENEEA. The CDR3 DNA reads TGTGCCAGCAGCTCTGCCGGGACTAGCTCGGATACGCAGTATTTT. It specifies CASSSAGTSSDTQYF. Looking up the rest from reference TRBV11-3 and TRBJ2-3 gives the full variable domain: EAGVVQSPRYKIIEKKQPVAFWCNPISGHNTLYWYLQNLGQGPELLIRYENEEAVDDSQLPKDRFSAERLKGVDSTLKIQPAELGDSAVYLCASSSAGTSSDTQYFGPGTRLTVL.

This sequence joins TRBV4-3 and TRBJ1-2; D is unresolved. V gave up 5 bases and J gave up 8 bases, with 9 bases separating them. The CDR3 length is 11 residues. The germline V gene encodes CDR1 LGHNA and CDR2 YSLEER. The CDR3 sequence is CASSAPGGYTF. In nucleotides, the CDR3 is TGCGCCAGCAGCGCCCCGGGGGGCTACACCTTC.

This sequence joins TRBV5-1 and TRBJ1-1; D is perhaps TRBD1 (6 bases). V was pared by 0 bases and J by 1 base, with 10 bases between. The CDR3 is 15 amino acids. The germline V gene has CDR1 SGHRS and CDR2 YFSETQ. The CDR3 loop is CASSLAGTTNTEAFF. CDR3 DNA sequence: TGCGCCAGCAGCTTGGCCGGGACAACGAACACTGAAGCTTTCTTT.

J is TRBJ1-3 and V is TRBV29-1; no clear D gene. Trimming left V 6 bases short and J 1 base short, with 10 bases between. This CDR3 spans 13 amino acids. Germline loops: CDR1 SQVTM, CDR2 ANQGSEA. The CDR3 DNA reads TGCAGCGTATTACCGGGGTCTGGAAACACCATATATTTT. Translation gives CSVLPGSGNTIYF.